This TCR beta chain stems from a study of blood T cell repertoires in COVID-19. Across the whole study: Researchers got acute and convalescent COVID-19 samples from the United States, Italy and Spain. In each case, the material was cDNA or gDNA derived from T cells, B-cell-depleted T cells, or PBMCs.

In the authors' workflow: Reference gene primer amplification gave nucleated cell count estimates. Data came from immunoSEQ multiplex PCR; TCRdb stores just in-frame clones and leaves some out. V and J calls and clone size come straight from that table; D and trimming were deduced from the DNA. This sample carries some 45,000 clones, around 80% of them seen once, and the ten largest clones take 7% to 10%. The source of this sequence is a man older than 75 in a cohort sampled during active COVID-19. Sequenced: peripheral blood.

This CDR3 reads CASSPPSSLAGTGELFF. CDR3 sequence (DNA): TGTGCCAGCTCACCACCGAGTTCGCTAGCGGGCACCGGGGAGCTGTTTTTT. The rearrangement joins TRBV18 to TRBJ2-2; TRBD2 agrees at 8 bases. V was clipped by 0 bases and J by 4 bases; unmatched bases: 7. Germline V lookup: CDR1 KGHSH, CDR2 LQKENI. CDR3 size: 17 residues. The entire variable domain, with the rest obtained from reference TRBV18 and TRBJ2-2, is as follows: NAGVMQNPRHLVRRRGQEARLRCSPMKGHSHVYWYRQLPEEGLKFMVYLQKENIIDESGMPKERFSAEFPKEGPSILRIQQVVRGDSAAYFCASSPPSSLAGTGELFFGEGSRLTVL.